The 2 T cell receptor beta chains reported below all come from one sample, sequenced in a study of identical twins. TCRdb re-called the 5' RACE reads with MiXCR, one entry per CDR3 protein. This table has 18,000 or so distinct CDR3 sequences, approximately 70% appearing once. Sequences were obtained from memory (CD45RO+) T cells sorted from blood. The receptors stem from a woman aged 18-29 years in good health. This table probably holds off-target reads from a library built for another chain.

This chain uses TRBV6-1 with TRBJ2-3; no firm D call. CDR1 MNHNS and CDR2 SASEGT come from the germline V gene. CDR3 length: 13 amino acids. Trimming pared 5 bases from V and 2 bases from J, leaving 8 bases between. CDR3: CASSRTSTDTQYF. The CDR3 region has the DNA TGTGCCAGCAGTCGGACCTCCACAGATACGCAGTATTTT.

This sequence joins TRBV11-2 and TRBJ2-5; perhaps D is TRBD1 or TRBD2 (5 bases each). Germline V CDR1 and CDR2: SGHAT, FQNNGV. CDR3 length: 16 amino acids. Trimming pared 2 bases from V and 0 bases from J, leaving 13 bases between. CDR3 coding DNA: TGTGCCAGCAGCTTACTGTCGGGGACCAACCAAGAGACCCAGTACTTC. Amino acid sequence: CASSLLSGTNQETQYF.